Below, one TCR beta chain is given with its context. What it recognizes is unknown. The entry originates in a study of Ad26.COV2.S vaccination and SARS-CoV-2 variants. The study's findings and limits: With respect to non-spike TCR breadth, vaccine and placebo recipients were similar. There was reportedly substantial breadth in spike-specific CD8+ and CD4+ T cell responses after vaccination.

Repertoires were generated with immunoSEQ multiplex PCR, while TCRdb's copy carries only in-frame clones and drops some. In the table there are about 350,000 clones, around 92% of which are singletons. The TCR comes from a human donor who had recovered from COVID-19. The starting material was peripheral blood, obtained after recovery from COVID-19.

Here the CDR3 DNA reads TGTGCCAGCAGCCCGATGGACCTTTATGGCTACACCTTC. Its translation is CASSPMDLYGYTF. The chain employs TRBV5-6 and TRBJ1-2; D is undetermined. The CDR3 spans 13 residues. Trimming shortened V by 4 bases and J by 5 bases, and 12 bases separated the two germline ends. Germline V lookup: CDR1 SGHDT, CDR2 YYEEEE.